A selection of T cell receptor beta chains follows, all from one sample in a study of T cells after yellow fever vaccination. TCRdb recomputed calls from the 5' RACE reads with MiXCR, one row per CDR3 protein. The sample has about 230,000 distinct CDR3 sequences; about 7% are singletons. The sample was CD4+ T cells sorted from PBMCs, taken on the day of the yellow fever booster vaccination. These receptors originate from a man younger than 45 who received the YFV17D yellow fever vaccine. CDR3s include the opening cysteine and the closing phenylalanine or tryptophan. The D gene is left open where the match is weak. The listing skips clone size in some rows; elsewhere it reads once, few, many or a size class.

TRBD1	TRBV5-1	TRBJ2-7	few	TGCGCCAGCAGCTTGTCCGCGCAGGGGGCGGACGAGCAGTACTTC	CASSLSAQGADEQYF
TRBD1	TRBV7-9	TRBJ2-4	few	TGTGCCAGCAGCTTACGGACAGGGGTGGGCAAAAACATTCAGTACTTC	CASSLRTGVGKNIQYF
NA	TRBV10-2	TRBJ2-3	many	TGCGCCGGGTCGAACAGCTTAGACACAGATACGCAGTATTTT	CAGSNSLDTDTQYF
TRBD1	TRBV18	TRBJ1-5	NA	TGTGCCAGCTCACTATGGGACAGGGGGCAGAGGCAGCCCCAGCATTTT	CASSLWDRGQRQPQHF
TRBD2	TRBV28	TRBJ2-1	NA	TGTGCCAGCAGTCCGACCGGACTAGCGGGAGATGATGAGCAGTTCTTC	CASSPTGLAGDDEQFF
NA	TRBV28	TRBJ1-1	NA	TGTGCCAGCAGTTTATCCGAGGTCAGCACTGAAGCTTTCTTT	CASSLSEVSTEAFF
NA	TRBV5-6	TRBJ2-7	many	TGTGCCAGCAGCCCCATGGCAGGGGCCAGTGTTTACGAGCAGTACTTC	CASSPMAGASVYEQYF
NA	TRBV5-1	TRBJ2-2	many	TGCGCCAGCACCCCACCTCCAGAGAACACCGGGGAGCTGTTTTTT	CASTPPPENTGELFF
NA	TRBV29-1	TRBJ2-5	many	TGCAGCGTTGAAAGGGATCGGGCTGAGACCCAGTACTTC	CSVERDRAETQYF
TRBD2	TRBV6-1	TRBJ2-7	NA	TGTGCCAGCGAACTTCTAGCGGGGTTCACCTACGAGCAGTACTTC	CASELLAGFTYEQYF
NA	TRBV29-1	TRBJ2-1	many	TGCAGCGTTGTGGGGAGATGGTCCGATGAGCAGTTCTTC	CSVVGRWSDEQFF
NA	TRBV3-1	TRBJ2-1	many	TGTGCCAGCAGCCAAAACAGAGAGAACTACAATGAGCAGTTCTTC	CASSQNRENYNEQFF
NA	TRBV20-1	TRBJ2-7	many	TGCAGTGCTAGAGATCTCTCCTACGAGCAGTACTTC	CSARDLSYEQYF
NA	TRBV28	TRBJ2-5	few	TGTGCCAGCAGTTCCTCCCCCGGGGCGTGGAAGACCCAGTACTTC	CASSSSPGAWKTQYF
TRBD1	TRBV2	TRBJ1-4	few	TGTGCCAGCAGTGAAATACAGGGGGCGTGGGGAAAACTGTTTTTT	CASSEIQGAWGKLFF
TRBD2	TRBV7-2	TRBJ2-4	few	TGTGCCAGCAGCTTAGCGGGCGGGAGAAACATTCAGTACTTC	CASSLAGGRNIQYF
TRBD2	TRBV7-2	TRBJ2-7	many	TGTGCCAGCAGCCCGTGGACTAGCGGCTACGAGCAGTACTTC	CASSPWTSGYEQYF
NA	TRBV7-9	TRBJ1-1	many	TGTGCCAGCAGCTTGGAATTGTCGGGCGCTGAAGCTTTCTTT	CASSLELSGAEAFF
TRBD2	TRBV20-1	TRBJ2-1	many	TGCAGTGCTAGACCCGGGACTAGCGGAGAGCAGTTCTTC	CSARPGTSGEQFF
NA	TRBV19	TRBJ2-1	NA	TGTGCCAGTAGTGTTCAGGGGAGGGAGCAGTTCTTC	CASSVQGREQFF
NA	TRBV7-2	TRBJ1-1	many	TGTGCCAGCAGCTTAATGCCATTGAACACTGAAGCTTTCTTT	CASSLMPLNTEAFF
TRBD2	TRBV7-2	TRBJ2-3	few	TGTGCCAGCAGCTTAGGGGCTAGCGGGATCACAGATACGCAGTATTTT	CASSLGASGITDTQYF
NA	TRBV4-3	TRBJ2-6	many	TGCGCCAGCAGCCAAGAGGTCCCCGGCCCTGGGGCCAACGTCCTGACTTTC	CASSQEVPGPGANVLTF
NA	TRBV30	TRBJ2-3	few	TGTGCCTGGAGTTGGAGCGGCACAGATACGCAGTATTTT	CAWSWSGTDTQYF
TRBD1	TRBV6-1	TRBJ2-3	few	TGTGCCAGCTCGTGGACAGGCGGCACCAGCACAGATACGCAGTATTTT	CASSWTGGTSTDTQYF
NA	TRBV19	TRBJ2-7	many	TGTGCCAGTAGCGAGACGGTTTTCGGGAGAGCTCGCTTC	CASSETVFGRARF
TRBD2	TRBV19	TRBJ2-1	NA	TGTGCCAGTAGTGAGACTAGCGGGCTAAACAATGAGCAGTTCTTC	CASSETSGLNNEQFF
NA	TRBV6-1	TRBJ2-7	few	TGTGCCGGGGGCGGCGGGAGCTCCTACGAGCAGTACTTC	CAGGGGSSYEQYF
NA	TRBV5-1	TRBJ1-5	many	TGCGCCAGCAGCCAGGGAGGAGGCAATCAGCCCCAGCATTTT	CASSQGGGNQPQHF
NA	TRBV10-3	TRBJ2-7	NA	TGTGCCATCAGTGAGAAAGGCTCCTACGAGCAGTACTTC	CAISEKGSYEQYF
NA	TRBV20-1	TRBJ2-1	NA	TGCTGTGCCAAAGGCGGGGCGAAAGCGGTCTCCTACAATGAGCAGTTCTTC	CCAKGGAKAVSYNEQFF
NA	TRBV7-6	TRBJ1-1	NA	TGTGCCAGCAGCTTAGGCGCAGGCACTGAAGCTTTCTTT	CASSLGAGTEAFF
NA	TRBV12-3/TRBV12-4	TRBJ1-5	many	TGTGCCAGCAGTTTTGTTGATCGCAATCAGCCCCAGCATTTT	CASSFVDRNQPQHF
NA	TRBV9	TRBJ2-1	few	TGTGCCAGCGGAGGCGCTGATCTCCTCAATGAGCAGTTCTTC	CASGGADLLNEQFF
TRBD2	TRBV20-1	TRBJ2-7	few	TGCAGTGCCAATGGGGGGGCTAGCGGGAGTTTCGAGCAGTACTTC	CSANGGASGSFEQYF
NA	TRBV15	TRBJ2-3	many	TGTGCCACCAGCAGAGATCGAGGTTTTACGCAGTATTTT	CATSRDRGFTQYF
NA	TRBV5-5	TRBJ2-5	many	TGTGCCAGCAGCTTGCGTACTCAAGAGACCCAGTACTTC	CASSLRTQETQYF
TRBD2	TRBV2	TRBJ2-2	NA	TGTGCCAGCAACAGCGGGAGGGGAACCGGGGAGCTGTTTTTT	CASNSGRGTGELFF
NA	TRBV27	TRBJ2-3	many	TGTGCCAGCAGTTCCCGACCGGCCGTTCCCACAGATACGCAGTATTTT	CASSSRPAVPTDTQYF
NA	TRBV7-2	TRBJ1-1	NA	TGTGCCAGCAGCCAAGCGGGGGGTGAGACTGAAGCTTTCTTT	CASSQAGGETEAFF
TRBD1	TRBV5-4	TRBJ1-1	few	TGTGCCAGCAGCAACGGGACAGGAGCTTTCTTT	CASSNGTGAFF
TRBD2	TRBV6-2/TRBV6-3	TRBJ2-7	few	TGTGCCAGCAGTCCCCCCACTAGCGGGAGGGCCCTAAACGAGCAGTACTTC	CASSPPTSGRALNEQYF
TRBD2	TRBV29-1	TRBJ2-7	few	TGCAGCTCTCAGACTAGCTCCGGCGACGAGCAGTACTTC	CSSQTSSGDEQYF
NA	TRBV7-3	TRBJ2-5	few	TGTGCCAGCAGCTTAACGGGAGGGACCCAGTACTTC	CASSLTGGTQYF
TRBD1	TRBV7-2	TRBJ1-1	few	TGTGCCAGCAGAACGGGGGACAGGGTCTACACTGAAGCTTTCTTT	CASRTGDRVYTEAFF
NA	TRBV19	TRBJ1-4	NA	TGTGCCAGTAAGAGACTTGGCGAAAAACTGTTTTTT	CASKRLGEKLFF
NA	TRBV20-1	TRBJ2-7	many	TGCAGTGCTAGAGTAGTACAGACCCTACGAGAGCAGTACTTC	CSARVVQTLREQYF
NA	TRBV15	TRBJ2-1	NA	TGTGCCACCAGCGGAACCATGGCGAGTGAGCAGTTCTTC	CATSGTMASEQFF
NA	TRBV9	TRBJ1-6	few	TGTGCCAGCAGCCCCCGCCCTTCGGGGAATTCACCCCTCCACTTT	CASSPRPSGNSPLHF
NA	TRBV6-4	TRBJ1-2	NA	TGTGCCAGCAGTGACGAGCTCGGTTTGAACGGGAGGCGCTACACCTTC	CASSDELGLNGRRYTF
NA	TRBV20-1	TRBJ2-1	NA	TGCAGTGCTAGGGGGGTGGATGGCTCCTACAATGAGCAGTTCTTC	CSARGVDGSYNEQFF
TRBD2	TRBV10-2	TRBJ2-2	many	TGCGCCAGCGACCCTCGGCCCAAAGCGGGATTGGGCACCGGGGAGCTGTTTTTT	CASDPRPKAGLGTGELFF
NA	TRBV7-2	TRBJ2-1	many	TGTGCCAGCAGCTTAGTAATAGCTAACAATGAGCAGTTCTTC	CASSLVIANNEQFF
NA	TRBV6-5	TRBJ2-7	many	TGTGCCAGCAGTTACGCCTCCGGGACCACCTACGAGCAGTACTTC	CASSYASGTTYEQYF